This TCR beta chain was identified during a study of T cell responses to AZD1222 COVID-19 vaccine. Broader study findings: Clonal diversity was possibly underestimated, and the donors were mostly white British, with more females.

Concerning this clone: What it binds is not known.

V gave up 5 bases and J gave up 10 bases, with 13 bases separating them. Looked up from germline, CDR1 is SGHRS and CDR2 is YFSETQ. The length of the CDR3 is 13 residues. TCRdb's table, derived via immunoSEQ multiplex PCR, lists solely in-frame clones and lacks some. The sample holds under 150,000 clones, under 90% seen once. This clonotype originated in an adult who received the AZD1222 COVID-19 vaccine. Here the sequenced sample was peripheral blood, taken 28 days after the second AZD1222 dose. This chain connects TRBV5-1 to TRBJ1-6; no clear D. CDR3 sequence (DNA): TGCGCCAGCAGAGGAACGCAATCCTCACCCCTCCACTTT. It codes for CASRGTQSSPLHF.